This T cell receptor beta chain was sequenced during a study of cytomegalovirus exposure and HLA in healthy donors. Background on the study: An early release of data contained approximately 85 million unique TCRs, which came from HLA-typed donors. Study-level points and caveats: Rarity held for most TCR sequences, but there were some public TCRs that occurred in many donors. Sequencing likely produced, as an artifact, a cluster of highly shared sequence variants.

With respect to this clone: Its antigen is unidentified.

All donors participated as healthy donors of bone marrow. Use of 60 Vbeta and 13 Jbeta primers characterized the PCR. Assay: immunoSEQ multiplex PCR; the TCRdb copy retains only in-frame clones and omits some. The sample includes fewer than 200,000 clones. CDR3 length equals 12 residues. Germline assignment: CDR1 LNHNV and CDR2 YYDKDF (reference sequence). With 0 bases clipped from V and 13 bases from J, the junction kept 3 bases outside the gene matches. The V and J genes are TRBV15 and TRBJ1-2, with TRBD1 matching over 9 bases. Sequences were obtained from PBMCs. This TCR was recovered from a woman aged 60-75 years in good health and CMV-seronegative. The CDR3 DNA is TGTGCCACCAGCAGAGATTGGACAGGGGCCACCTTC. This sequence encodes CATSRDWTGATF.